A selection of T cell receptor beta chains follows, all from one sample in a study of shared clonotypes between healthy human individuals. Sequencing was performed with immunoSEQ multiplex PCR; in TCRdb, only in-frame clones are kept and a portion is missing. This table holds over 950,000 clones, around 77% found once. The sequenced sample was memory CD4+ T cells from PBMCs. Receptor source: a man between 18 and 35 years old in good health. Some clones in this sample may be carry-over from other donors' samples. CDR3s include the opening cysteine and the closing phenylalanine or tryptophan. The D gene is left open where the match is weak. Only part of the rows carry a size: once, few, many, or a class if the clone is expanded.

abundance,j_gene,len,d_gene,v_gene,CDR3nt,CDR3aa
few,TRBJ1-1,12,-,TRBV18,TGTGCCAGCGCCAACATGAACACTGAAGCTTTCTTT,CASANMNTEAFF
few,TRBJ2-7,17,-,TRBV19,TGTGCCAGTAGTATAGCTGGGGGCACAACCAGAACTTTCGAGCAGTACTTC,CASSIAGGTTRTFEQYF
-,TRBJ1-1,13,-,TRBV5-6,TGTGCCTCGGCGGGACAAGTGAACACTGAAGCTTTCTTT,CASAGQVNTEAFF
-,TRBJ2-1,15,TRBD1,TRBV27,TGTGCCAGCAGGCTGGGACAGGGATACTACAATGAGCAGTTCTTC,CASRLGQGYYNEQFF
-,TRBJ2-1,17,TRBD2,TRBV7-9,TGTGCCAGCAGCCTAACCTTGACTAGCGGGAGCTACAATGAGCAGTTCTTC,CASSLTLTSGSYNEQFF
-,TRBJ1-1,13,-,TRBV7-8,TGTGCCACTGCACGTTGGGTCGGAGGTGAAGCTTTCTTT,CATARWVGGEAFF
few,TRBJ1-2,14,-,TRBV28,TGTGCCAGCAGTCCCTCCGGCAGGGGATATGGCTACACCTTC,CASSPSGRGYGYTF
-,TRBJ2-3,18,-,TRBV28,TGTGCCAGCAGTGCCCCTGTTGGAGGGGGCGAAAGCACAGATACGCAGTATTTT,CASSAPVGGGESTDTQYF
-,TRBJ1-5,12,-,TRBV28,TGTGCCAGCAGTTTAGGGCGGCAGCCCCAGCATTTT,CASSLGRQPQHF
-,TRBJ1-4,14,-,TRBV6-6,TGTGCCAGCACGAGGACAAGGACTAATGAAAAACTGTTTTTT,CASTRTRTNEKLFF
-,TRBJ1-2,16,TRBD1,TRBV5-4,TGTGCCAGCAGCCCGAAGATCCGGGACAGTCTTGGGGGCTACACCTTC,CASSPKIRDSLGGYTF
few,TRBJ2-5,15,TRBD1,TRBV28,TGTGCCAGCAGTTTACCGGGACAGGGGGCAAAGACCCAGTACTTC,CASSLPGQGAKTQYF
once,TRBJ1-2,13,-,TRBV7-8,TGTGCCAGCAGCTTAAACAGGCTCGGGGGCTACACCTTC,CASSLNRLGGYTF
-,TRBJ2-1,12,-,TRBV15,TGTGCCACCAGCGGCTCGATTGCTGAGCAGTTCTTC,CATSGSIAEQFF
few,TRBJ2-5,15,-,TRBV5-1,TGCGCCAGCAACTGGGACGGGGGAACACAAGAGACCCAGTACTTC,CASNWDGGTQETQYF
-,TRBJ1-2,13,-,TRBV10-3,TGTGCCATCGGTACGGTTCCGGGGTATGGCTACACCTTC,CAIGTVPGYGYTF
-,TRBJ1-4,14,-,TRBV28,TGTGCCAGCAGTTGGCCGGAAGCTGGTGAAAAACTGTTTTTT,CASSWPEAGEKLFF
-,TRBJ2-7,17,TRBD1,TRBV10-3,TGTGCCACTAGGGGGACAGGTTCCGGTCTAGGCTACTACGAGCAGTACTTC,CATRGTGSGLGYYEQYF
-,TRBJ2-7,21,-,TRBV10-2,TGCGCCAGCAGAACTCGGGACGGGATCCCCCAACCCCCCCAATACTCCTACGAGCAGTACTTC,CASRTRDGIPQPPQYSYEQYF
many,TRBJ1-6,15,-,TRBV4-3,TGCGCCAGCAGCCTCGGACAGATCGGGAATTCACCCCTCCACTTT,CASSLGQIGNSPLHF
-,TRBJ2-5,13,-,TRBV11-2,TGTGCCAGCAGCTTAGGGGTATCAGAGACCCAGTACTTC,CASSLGVSETQYF
-,TRBJ1-1,14,-,TRBV28,TGTGCCAGCAGTTTAAGGGGTGGGGACACTGAAGCTTTCTTT,CASSLRGGDTEAFF
-,TRBJ1-5,13,-,TRBV5-8,TGTGCCAGCACAGATACAGGGAGGCAGCCCCAGCATTTT,CASTDTGRQPQHF
-,TRBJ1-6,16,-,TRBV5-1,TGCGCCAGCAGCTTAGGGACACGGGGTATGAATTCACCCCTCCACTTT,CASSLGTRGMNSPLHF
-,TRBJ1-5,13,-,TRBV5-1,TGCGCCAGCAGCTTGGAAAGTGATCAGCCCCAGCATTTT,CASSLESDQPQHF
-,TRBJ2-7,13,-,TRBV5-1,TGCGCCAGCAGCTTTACAGGTTCCTACGAGCAGTACTTC,CASSFTGSYEQYF
-,TRBJ2-3,15,TRBD1,TRBV19,TGTGCCAGTAGTCGCGGGACAGGGAGAACAGATACGCAGTATTTT,CASSRGTGRTDTQYF
-,TRBJ1-1,14,-,TRBV7-8,TGTGCCAGCAGCAATATCCAGGGCTCCACTGAAGCTTTCTTT,CASSNIQGSTEAFF
-,TRBJ2-3,11,-,TRBV30,TGTGCCTGGAGTGTAACAGATACGCAGTATTTT,CAWSVTDTQYF
-,TRBJ2-5,12,-,TRBV7-9,TGTGCCAGCAGCTTTGGAGTGGAGACCCAGTACTTC,CASSFGVETQYF
-,TRBJ2-5,13,-,TRBV4-1,TGCGCCACATCCCGCCTAGCTAGGGAGACCCAGTACTTC,CATSRLARETQYF